This TCR beta chain appears in the sequencing data of a study of CD8+ T cells in alopecia areata. Background on the study: Treated patients were given 5 to 10 mg oral tofacitinib twice daily. Overall study results and limits: A large proportion of expanded lesional clones were detected persisting in scalp and blood during tofacitinib. Any link of baseline CD8+ expansion to response, resting on one nonresponder, remains uncertain.

Sequencing used cDNA as its template, made by extracting RNA and reverse transcribing it. Profiling relied on immunoSEQ multiplex PCR, and the TCRdb table lists in-frame clones only, not all of them. Here the sample spans 200,000 to 250,000 clones, just over 65% being singletons. This CDR3 comprises 18 residues. Germline CDR1 reads SGHTA; CDR2 reads FQGNSA. V lost 5 bases, J lost 2 bases, and 24 bases lay in between. On this clone itself: Its specificity is unknown.

The treatment is: oral pan-JAK inhibitor, 5-10 mg twice daily. The sequence was obtained from a human donor with alopecia areata. The specimen comprised CD4+ T cells sorted from blood, sampled at approximately week 44, from a patient treated with tofacitinib. The chain combines TRBV7-2 with TRBJ1-2; maybe TRBD1 (6 bases). This chain's CDR3 is CASSTSGASPEWNYGYTF. Here the CDR3 DNA reads TGTGCCAGCAGCACCTCAGGGGCATCGCCCGAATGGAACTATGGCTACACCTTC.